The next 23 T cell receptor beta chains were all read from a single sample in a study of T-cell reconstitution after alpha-beta-depleted transplantation in children. Unique molecular identifiers were built into the TCRbeta library. TCRdb reanalysed the PCR reads using MiXCR and keeps one entry per CDR3 protein. The data hold more than 200,000 distinct CDR3 sequences, with about 8.8% observed a single time. Here the sequenced sample was PBMCs from the stem cell graft donor, taken from the stem cell graft. The receptors were gathered from a human donor who donated a stem cell graft to a child with SCID.

The table lists this clonotype with many counts. The chain recombines TRBV11-2 with TRBJ2-5; D call uncertain. Germline CDR1 is SGHAT and CDR2 is FQNNGV. Trimming shortened V by 4 bases and J by 5 bases, and 14 bases separated the two germline ends. This CDR3 is built from 14 residues. CDR3 in amino acids: CASSSTPEWETQYF. The CDR3 coding sequence is TGTGCCAGCAGCTCTACCCCCGAGTGGGAGACCCAGTACTTC.

Many counts were recorded for this clonotype. The V and J genes are TRBV19 and TRBJ1-1; no firm D call. The CDR3 spans 15 residues. Germline loops: CDR1 LNHDA, CDR2 SQIVND (reference sequence). The V end was cut by 7 bases, the J end by 5 bases, with 20 bases between. The CDR3 region has the DNA TGTGCCAGTAATGTCATATCGGAGCGCCTGACTGAAGCTTTCTTT. As protein: CASNVISERLTEAFF. The full variable domain, its missing parts supplied by reference TRBV19 and TRBJ1-1, is DGGITQSPKYLFRKEGQNVTLSCEQNLNHDAMYWYRQDPGQGLRLIYYSQIVNDFQKGDIAEGYSVSREKKESFPLTVTSAQKNPTAFYLCASNVISERLTEAFFGQGTRLTVV.

V is TRBV18 and J is TRBJ1-1, with D hard to call. Germline assignment: CDR1 KGHSH and CDR2 LQKENI. CDR3 length equals 15 residues. The V and J ends lost 2 bases and 1 base respectively, with 11 bases between them. CDR3 loop: CASSPTTEENTEAFF. Here the CDR3 DNA reads TGTGCCAGCTCACCAACAACAGAAGAGAACACTGAAGCTTTCTTT.

This clonotype was seen ten or more times. The genes are TRBV6-1 and TRBJ2-3; weak D call: TRBD1 (6 bases). The germline gives CDR1 MNHNS, CDR2 SASEGT. With 10 bases removed from V and 4 bases from J, the gap between germline ends came to 12 bases. The CDR3 is 12 amino acids. The CDR3, as DNA: TGTGCCACTACAGGGACGGCAGATACGCAGTATTTT. As protein: CATTGTADTQYF.

This clonotype was seen ten or more times. The CDR3 region is CASRQSPTGNTEAFF. CDR3 in DNA: TGTGCCAGCAGGCAAAGCCCCACAGGGAACACTGAAGCTTTCTTT. This chain connects TRBV3-1 to TRBJ1-1, with a possible D match to TRBD1 (5 bases). Per germline, CDR1 LGHDT and CDR2 YNNKEL (reference sequence). V dropped 6 bases and J dropped 1 base, with 15 bases sitting between them. The CDR3 consists of 15 residues.

This clonotype was detected many times. The chain links TRBV12-3 or TRBV12-4 to TRBJ2-4; a possible D gene is TRBD1 (5 bases). With 9 bases removed from V and 11 bases from J, the gap between germline ends came to 17 bases. The CDR3 has 12 residues. CDR3 loop: CASRTTGQLQYF. DNA for the CDR3: TGTGCCAGTAGAACCACAGGCCAACTTCAGTACTTC.

This clonotype appeared many times. The genes are TRBV7-7 and TRBJ2-5; TRBD1 aligns across 8 bases. V lost 1 base and J lost 5; bases outside the gene matches: 3. Germline CDR1 SSHAT, CDR2 FNYEAQ (reference sequence). The CDR3 is 14 amino acids. CDR3 DNA: TGTGCCAGCAGCTTAGGGACAGGGAGGGAGACCCAGTACTTC. Translated, it gives CASSLGTGRETQYF. Variable domain in full (rest from reference TRBV7-7 and TRBJ2-5): GAGVSQSPRYKVTKRGQDVTLRCDPISSHATLYWYQQALGQGPEFLTYFNYEAQPDKSGLPSDRFSAERPEGSISTLTIQRTEQRDSAMYRCASSLGTGRETQYFGPGTRLLVL.

This clonotype occurred many times. The chain employs TRBV30 and TRBJ2-3, with D unclear. The CDR3 sequence is 13 residues long. V was shortened by 2 bases and J by 0 bases, with 6 bases between the two germline ends. From germline, CDR1 is GTSNPN and CDR2 SVGIG (reference sequence). The CDR3 spells CAWSFGSTDTQYF. For the CDR3, the DNA is TGTGCCTGGAGTTTCGGTAGCACAGATACGCAGTATTTT.

This clonotype was seen only a few times. The chain has TRBV7-2 and TRBJ2-1, with 12 positions matching TRBD1. J lost 12 bases, V lost 4 bases, and 10 bases had no gene match. From germline, CDR1 is SGHTA and CDR2 FQGNSA. The CDR3 spans 15 residues. The CDR3 sequence is CASSSGQGARVRQFF. Written as DNA, the CDR3 is TGTGCCAGCAGCTCGGGACAGGGGGCGCGGGTTCGGCAGTTCTTC.

This clonotype was found many times. This chain uses TRBV6-5 with TRBJ1-1, with 7 bases fitting TRBD1. CDR3 size: 14 residues. Per germline, CDR1 MNHEY and CDR2 SVGAGI. V dropped 4 bases and J dropped 0; count of bases not matched to a gene: 2. CDR3 protein: CASSWGQMNTEAFF. CDR3 coding DNA: TGTGCCAGCAGTTGGGGACAGATGAACACTGAAGCTTTCTTT.

This clonotype was observed at least ten times. The chain carries TRBV7-2 and TRBJ1-4, with a weak D call TRBD1 (5 bases). The CDR3 loop spans 15 amino acids. V was shortened by 4 bases and J by 3 bases, with 12 bases between the two germline ends. Germline values: CDR1 SGHTA, CDR2 FQGNSA. CDR3 loop: CASSWDGRANEKLFF. The CDR3, as DNA: TGTGCCAGCAGCTGGGACGGTCGAGCTAATGAAAAACTGTTTTTT.

This clonotype was seen repeatedly, ten times or more. The chain carries TRBV12-3 or TRBV12-4 and TRBJ2-2; D unclear. This CDR3 is built from 14 residues. V was cut by 6 bases and J by 1 base, with 9 bases left in between. Here the CDR3 DNA reads TGTGCCAGCAGAGGGCAGTTGAACACCGGGGAGCTGTTTTTT. It yields the protein CASRGQLNTGELFF.

In this sample, this clonotype turned up many times. The V and J genes are TRBV2 and TRBJ1-5; TRBD1 agrees at 9 bases. The V gene end was trimmed by 3 bases and the J gene end by 7 bases; junction bases not matched to a gene: 4. Germline loops: CDR1 SNHLY, CDR2 FYNNEI. This CDR3 has 14 amino acids. In nucleotides, the CDR3 is TGTGCCAGCAGTGAGGGACAGGGCTCCCAGCCCCAGCATTTT. Translating gives CASSEGQGSQPQHF.

This clonotype showed up many times. This chain uses TRBV20-1 with TRBJ1-2; D not certain. The CDR3 has 13 amino acids. Trimming cost V 0 bases and J 3 bases, with 8 bases left between them. Looked up from germline, CDR1 is DFQATT and CDR2 is SNEGSKA (reference sequence). CDR3 nucleotides: TGCAGTGCTAGAGATGTTCGCTACTATGGCTACACCTTC. This gives the protein CSARDVRYYGYTF.

This clonotype has a count of ten or more. The chain couples TRBV5-5 to TRBJ1-2; D not certain. Deletions cut 4 bases from V and 8 bases from J, with 18 bases between. The CDR3 has 14 amino acids. The V gene's germline CDR1 is SGHKS and CDR2 YYEKEE (reference sequence). CDR3 sequence reads: CASSQSNSGGGYTF. CDR3 nucleotide sequence: TGTGCCAGCAGCCAATCTAACTCCGGCGGGGGCTACACCTTC.

This clonotype showed up many times. V usage is TRBV7-9 and J usage is TRBJ2-5, with D possibly TRBD2 on 6 matching bases. Germline V gives CDR1 SEHNR, CDR2 FQNEAQ (reference sequence). The CDR3 spans 17 residues. V gave up 2 bases and J gave up 2 bases, with 18 bases separating them. The CDR3 sequence is CASSLPGLLLGQETQYF. For the CDR3, the DNA is TGTGCCAGCAGCTTACCCGGACTACTGCTAGGACAAGAGACCCAGTACTTC.

This clonotype came up many times. This chain connects TRBV12-3 or TRBV12-4 to TRBJ2-4; tentatively, D is TRBD2 (6 bases). Trimming took off 1 base at V and 0 bases at J, with 10 bases between the two ends. The CDR3 has 16 amino acids. CDR3 region: CASSLGGDLAKNIQYF. In nucleotides, the CDR3 is TGTGCCAGCAGTTTAGGCGGGGATCTAGCCAAAAACATTCAGTACTTC.

The V gene is TRBV6-2 or TRBV6-3, the J gene TRBJ1-5, with unresolved D. Trimming cost V 4 bases and J 4 bases, with 17 bases left between them. Germline-derived CDR1 and CDR2 are MNHEY and SVGEGT. This CDR3 spans 16 amino acids. The DNA for the CDR3 is TGTGCCAGCAGTTCTGAATCAATCTCTGGTAATCAGCCCCAGCATTTT. This gives the protein CASSSESISGNQPQHF.

About this clonotype: This sequence may be a read error, since a much larger clone differs from it by one base. V is TRBV3-1 and J is TRBJ1-2, with D unresolved. CDR1 and CDR2 (germline): LGHDT, YNNKEL (reference sequence). CDR3 length: 16 amino acids. The CDR3 bases are TGTGCCAGCAGCCAAGGAGAGGGCCCGGCTAACTTTGGCTACACCTTC. Protein: CASSQGEGPANFGYTF.

V usage is TRBV5-1 and J usage is TRBJ2-1; D may correspond to TRBD1 or TRBD2 (5 bases each). Germline V gene data show CDR1 as SGHRS and CDR2 as YFSETQ. Deletions cut 0 bases from V and 12 bases from J, with 10 bases between. The CDR3 extends over 12 amino acids. Here the CDR3 DNA reads TGCGCCAGCAGCTTGGAAGGGGCGGGGCAGTTCTTC. This encodes CASSLEGAGQFF.

This clonotype was seen many times. The chain combines TRBV5-1 with TRBJ1-1; D is unresolved. Germline loops: CDR1 SGHRS, CDR2 YFSETQ. CDR3 length: 14 residues. V was shortened by 4 bases and J by 4 bases, with 14 bases between the two germline ends. CDR3 nucleotides: TGCGCCAGCAGCCTCGGACCGGCGGGCACTGAAGCTTTCTTT. Residues: CASSLGPAGTEAFF.

The chain recombines TRBV5-1 with TRBJ1-1; unclear D gene. V lost 5 bases to trimming and J lost 1 base, with 12 bases between them. Germline-derived CDR1 and CDR2 are SGHRS and YFSETQ. The CDR3 consists of 14 residues. The CDR3 spells CASRPAGRNTEAFF. CDR3 DNA: TGCGCCAGCAGGCCGGCTGGACGGAACACTGAAGCTTTCTTT.

This clonotype appeared many times. The gene calls are TRBV4-1 and TRBJ1-1; weak D call: TRBD1 (5 bases). Germline values: CDR1 MGHRA, CDR2 YSYEKL. The length of the CDR3 is 15 residues. Trimming removed 0 bases from V and 7 bases from J, with 15 bases in between. CDR3: CASSQDPWGSLEAFF. Here the CDR3 DNA reads TGCGCCAGCAGCCAAGATCCCTGGGGGTCCCTTGAAGCTTTCTTT.